The 28 T cell receptor beta chains reported below all come from one sample, sequenced in a study of shared clonotypes between healthy human individuals. The protocol was immunoSEQ multiplex PCR, while the TCRdb copy is restricted to in-frame clones and leaves out a portion. The sample comprises 500,000 to 700,000 clones, around 95% of which are singletons, and approximately 0.11% rests with the top ten. Naive-designated CD8 cells lacked CD45RO, were positively enriched for CCR7, and omitted terminally differentiated effector memory CD45RA+ cells. The material sequenced was naive CD8+ T cells sorted from blood. The receptors here all came from a woman aged 30 to 39 in good health.

The chain couples TRBV28 to TRBJ2-2, with D unclear. The CDR3 consists of 11 residues. In germline, CDR1 is MDHEN, CDR2 SYDVKM. V was clipped by 4 bases and J by 7 bases, with 4 bases between them. The CDR3 loop reads CASSSIGELFF. As DNA, the CDR3 is TGTGCCAGCAGTTCAATCGGGGAGCTGTTTTTT.

This chain links TRBV6-4 with TRBJ2-7, with a weak D call TRBD2 (6 bases). Germline-derived CDR1 and CDR2 are MRHNA and SNTAGT. The CDR3 runs to 15 residues. V lost 6 bases, J lost 3 bases, and 18 bases lay in between. CDR3 nucleotides: TGTGCCAGCAGAGGGGTAGTGGGGGGTCTCTACGAGCAGTACTTC. As protein: CASRGVVGGLYEQYF.

The chain combines TRBV28 with TRBJ2-2, with TRBD2 matching over 7 bases. The CDR3 sequence is 16 residues long. V lost 2 bases and J lost 7; bases outside the gene matches: 10. CDR1 is MDHEN and CDR2 is SYDVKM in the germline V gene. CDR3 bases: TGTGCCAGCAGTTTAGGTGGGAGGGCCTACGGCGGGGAGCTGTTTTTT. It is translated as CASSLGGRAYGGELFF.

V usage is TRBV29-1 and J usage is TRBJ2-7, with D perhaps matching TRBD1 or TRBD2 (7 bases each). V was shortened by 2 bases and J by 4 bases, with 12 bases between the two germline ends. CDR3 size: 13 residues. Germline lookup yields CDR1 SQVTM and CDR2 ANQGSEA. This CDR3 reads CSVEREGAYEQYF. Here the CDR3 DNA reads TGCAGCGTTGAAAGGGAGGGGGCTTACGAGCAGTACTTC.

V and J are TRBV27 and TRBJ1-1, with 9 bases fitting TRBD1. Germline V lookup: CDR1 MNHEY, CDR2 SMNVEV (reference sequence). The V and J ends lost 5 bases and 4 bases, in that order; junction bases with no gene match: 5. This CDR3 region has 14 residues. CDR3 in amino acids: CASSIRTGATEAFF. The CDR3 DNA reads as TGTGCCAGCAGTATCCGGACAGGGGCCACTGAAGCTTTCTTT.

This clone was seen more than once but under ten times. The chain carries TRBV28 and TRBJ2-7; 8 bases fit TRBD2. Germline V gives CDR1 MDHEN, CDR2 SYDVKM. The ends lost 5 bases at V and 2 bases at J; junction bases unmatched: 11. This CDR3 has 16 amino acids. As DNA, the CDR3 is TGTGCCAGCAGTCCGCCCCCCCAGCGGGGGACCTACGAGCAGTACTTC. Its translation: CASSPPPQRGTYEQYF.

This sequence joins TRBV11-2 and TRBJ1-4, with TRBD1 as a possible D gene (5 bases). V gave up 5 bases and J gave up 7 bases, with 14 bases separating them. The germline gives CDR1 SGHAT, CDR2 FQNNGV. CDR3 length: 14 amino acids. The CDR3 spells CASSPPGFREKLFF. DNA of the CDR3: TGTGCCAGCAGCCCCCCAGGGTTTCGTGAAAAACTGTTTTTT.

The chain is built from TRBV14 and TRBJ1-3; D possibly corresponds to TRBD1 (6 bases). With 4 bases removed from V and 4 bases from J, the gap between germline ends came to 17 bases. CDR1 and CDR2 (germline): SGHDN, FVKESK. The CDR3 consists of 16 residues. This CDR3 reads CASSPNPRGAGNTIYF. The CDR3 nucleotides are TGTGCCAGCAGCCCTAACCCCAGGGGTGCGGGAAACACCATATATTTT.

This rearrangement joins TRBV9 to TRBJ2-3, with 10 positions matching TRBD2. The CDR3 totals 16 residues. CDR1 and CDR2 from the germline V gene are SGDLS and YYNGEE. Unmatched junction bases numbered 9, after V lost 4 bases and J lost 4 bases. The DNA for the CDR3 is TGTGCCAGCAGCCCCCAAGCGGGAGGGCACCCAGATACGCAGTATTTT. Translation: CASSPQAGGHPDTQYF.

The CDR3 DNA is TGTGCCAGCAGCTCCAGCTTTAGCACAGATACGCAGTATTTT. Its translation: CASSSSFSTDTQYF. The chain recombines TRBV7-2 with TRBJ2-3, with unresolved D. CDR1 and CDR2 (germline): SGHTA, FQGNSA. Between the trimmed V and J ends, which lost 4 bases and 0 bases, there was a span of 8 bases. This CDR3 contains 14 residues.

The chain couples TRBV2 to TRBJ1-2; the D is unclear. Germline CDR1 SNHLY, CDR2 FYNNEI. This CDR3 has 11 residues. V was clipped by 3 bases and J by 8 bases, with 7 bases between them. The DNA for the CDR3 is TGTGCCAGCAGTGACCCTAAGGGCTACACCTTC. As protein: CASSDPKGYTF.

The CDR3 bases are TGTGCCAGCAGTTACCAAGCGGGAGATGAAGTAGAGACCCAGTACTTC. It yields the protein CASSYQAGDEVETQYF. The chain recombines TRBV27 with TRBJ2-5, with 8 positions matching TRBD2. CDR3 size: 16 residues. In germline, CDR1 is MNHEY, CDR2 SMNVEV (reference sequence). With 4 bases clipped from V and 4 bases from J, the junction kept 11 bases outside the gene matches.

The gene calls are TRBV9 and TRBJ2-1; 9 bases align to TRBD2. Unmatched junction bases numbered 2, after V lost 3 bases and J lost 1 base. The CDR3 spans 15 residues. Per the germline V gene, CDR1 is SGDLS and CDR2 is YYNGEE. For the CDR3, the DNA is TGTGCCAGCAGCGCTAGCGGGACGTCCTACAATGAGCAGTTCTTC. Amino acid sequence: CASSASGTSYNEQFF.

The chain recombines TRBV5-6 with TRBJ2-7; D remains ambiguous. Trimming took 1 base from V and 1 from J, leaving 9 bases between them. The CDR3 runs 14 residues. Germline V gives CDR1 SGHDT, CDR2 YYEEEE. The chain's CDR3 is CASSLFGKSYEQYF. CDR3 nucleotide sequence: TGTGCCAGCAGCTTGTTCGGAAAATCCTACGAGCAGTACTTC.

This clone was seen only a few times. V usage is TRBV30 and J usage is TRBJ1-1; tentative D call: TRBD1 (6 bases). This CDR3 has 17 amino acids. The germline V and J ends were trimmed by 2 bases and 0 bases, with 19 bases remaining between them. Germline-derived CDR1 and CDR2 are GTSNPN and SVGIG (reference sequence). Written as DNA, the CDR3 is TGTGCCTGGAGTCCGAGCAGGGGCCCTGAAATGAACACTGAAGCTTTCTTT. Translation: CAWSPSRGPEMNTEAFF.

V usage is TRBV27 and J usage is TRBJ2-1; possible D gene TRBD1, 5 bases. The CDR3 extends over 12 amino acids. The germline V gene encodes CDR1 MNHEY and CDR2 SMNVEV (reference sequence). CDR3: CASLGADNEQFF. In nucleotides, the CDR3 is TGTGCTTCTCTAGGGGCCGACAATGAGCAGTTCTTC.

V is TRBV7-9 and J is TRBJ2-1; 10 bases agree with TRBD1. Germline lookup yields CDR1 SEHNR and CDR2 FQNEAQ (reference sequence). The CDR3 is made up of 15 amino acids. J gave up 8 bases and V 4 bases, and 8 bases lay outside the gene matches. The CDR3 DNA follows: TGTGCCAGCAGCTCCTATCAGGACAGGGGGGATGAGCAGTTCTTC. The encoded protein is CASSSYQDRGDEQFF.

V is TRBV27 and J is TRBJ2-7, with a weak D call TRBD2 (7 bases). CDR1 is MNHEY and CDR2 is SMNVEV in the germline V gene (reference sequence). The CDR3 contains 16 residues. V was clipped by 1 base and J by 4 bases, with 17 bases between them. The CDR3, as DNA: TGTGCCAGCAGTTTATGGGGGCCGACTAGCAGATACGAGCAGTACTTC. It encodes CASSLWGPTSRYEQYF.

The gene calls are TRBV19 and TRBJ2-2, with D possibly matching TRBD2 (5 bases). Germline-derived CDR1 and CDR2 are LNHDA and SQIVND (reference sequence). V lost 3 bases, J lost 0 bases, and 14 bases lay in between. The CDR3 contains 17 residues. The CDR3 DNA follows: TGTGCCAGTAGTATCGAGCCCCGGAGGACGAACACCGGGGAGCTGTTTTTT. This encodes CASSIEPRRTNTGELFF.

The chain combines TRBV28 with TRBJ2-7, with D perhaps matching TRBD1 or TRBD2 (6 bases each). The CDR3 sequence is 15 residues long. V was cut by 3 bases and J by 4 bases, with 16 bases left in between. The germline V gene has CDR1 MDHEN and CDR2 SYDVKM. CDR3 region: CASSFPSRGRYEQYF. As DNA, the CDR3 is TGTGCCAGCAGTTTCCCCTCACGGGGGCGGTACGAGCAGTACTTC.

The chain joins TRBV10-3 to TRBJ2-7, with no clear D. This CDR3 has 14 amino acids. V was clipped by 2 bases and J by 3 bases, with 11 bases between them. The germline V gene encodes CDR1 ENHRY and CDR2 SYGVKD. The CDR3 is CAISERQVLYEQYF. The CDR3 DNA sequence: TGTGCCATCAGTGAGCGGCAAGTACTCTACGAGCAGTACTTC.

Worth noting for this clone: Other DNA sequences in the same sample also yield this CDR3. This chain connects TRBV1 to TRBJ2-7; the table gives TRBD1 as D, unverified against the DNA. TRBV1 is flagged as a pseudogene. The CDR3 contains 14 residues. CDR3 sequence (DNA): TGCACCAGCAGCTCAGACAGATACCCCTACGAGCAGTACTTC. Amino acid sequence: CTSSSDRYPYEQYF.

V is TRBV4-1 and J is TRBJ2-7; D could derive from TRBD1 or TRBD2 (5 bases each). The germline gives CDR1 MGHRA, CDR2 YSYEKL. Trimming cost V 5 bases and J 4 bases, with 12 bases left between them. The CDR3 extends over 13 amino acids. The CDR3 region has the DNA TGCGCCAGCAGCACCGGGACGTCATACGAGCAGTACTTC. Amino acids: CASSTGTSYEQYF.

This chain connects TRBV5-1 to TRBJ2-1, with unresolved D. Between the trimmed V and J ends, which lost 4 bases and 4 bases, there was a span of 9 bases. CDR3 length: 13 amino acids. Germline V CDR1 and CDR2: SGHRS, YFSETQ. The CDR3 coding sequence is TGCGCCAGCAGCCGAGAAACTTACAATGAGCAGTTCTTC. Protein: CASSRETYNEQFF.

V usage is TRBV4-1 and J usage is TRBJ2-7; possibly TRBD1 or TRBD2 for D (5 bases each). V lost 4 bases and J lost 6, with 16 bases in between. The CDR3 runs 14 residues. The germline CDR1 and CDR2 sequences are MGHRA and YSYEKL. In nucleotides, the CDR3 is TGCGCCAGCAGCCCCCGGGACCGGGGCGGCGAGCAGTACTTC. Translation gives CASSPRDRGGEQYF.

The V gene is TRBV2, the J gene TRBJ2-1; D uncertain. The ends were cut back, 5 bases at V and 0 bases at J, with 8 bases in the middle. CDR3 length equals 14 residues. Germline CDR1 is SNHLY and CDR2 is FYNNEI. CDR3 DNA: TGTGCCAGCAGTAGGACCGTCTCCTACAATGAGCAGTTCTTC. Protein: CASSRTVSYNEQFF.

CDR3: CASSSRQGIGSPLHF. The DNA of the CDR3 is TGTGCCAGCAGTTCGCGACAGGGTATTGGTTCACCCCTCCACTTT. This chain links TRBV27 with TRBJ1-6, with TRBD1 matching 7 bases. Losses at the gene ends were 4 bases for V and 9 bases for J; bases not matched to a gene: 9. There are 15 residues in the CDR3. The germline V gene encodes CDR1 MNHEY and CDR2 SMNVEV (reference sequence).

The chain employs TRBV28 and TRBJ2-5; D unresolved. The CDR3 totals 14 residues. The germline V gene has CDR1 MDHEN and CDR2 SYDVKM. Trimming removed 7 bases at V and 1 base at J, with 13 bases between. The CDR3 protein is CASMGLGFQETQYF. CDR3 bases: TGTGCCAGCATGGGCCTCGGCTTCCAAGAGACCCAGTACTTC.